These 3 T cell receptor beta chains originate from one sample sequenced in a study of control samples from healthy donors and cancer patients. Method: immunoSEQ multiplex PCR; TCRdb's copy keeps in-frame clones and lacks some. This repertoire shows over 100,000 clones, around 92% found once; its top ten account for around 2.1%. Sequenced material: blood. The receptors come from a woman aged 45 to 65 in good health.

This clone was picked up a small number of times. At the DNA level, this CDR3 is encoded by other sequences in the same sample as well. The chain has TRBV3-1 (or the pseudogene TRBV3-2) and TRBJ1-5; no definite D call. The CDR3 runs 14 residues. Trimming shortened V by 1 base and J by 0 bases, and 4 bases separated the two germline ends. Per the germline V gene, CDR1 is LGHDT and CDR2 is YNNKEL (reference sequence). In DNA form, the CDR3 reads TGTGCCAGCAGCCAAGCAGCTAGCAATCAGCCCCAGCATTTT. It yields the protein CASSQAASNQPQHF.

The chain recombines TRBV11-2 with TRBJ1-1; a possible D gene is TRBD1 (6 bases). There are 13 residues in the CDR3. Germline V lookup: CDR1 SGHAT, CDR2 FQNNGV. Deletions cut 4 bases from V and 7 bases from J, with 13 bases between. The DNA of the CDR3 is TGTGCCAGCAGCTCCCAGGGGAGAAGTGAAGCTTTCTTT. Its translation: CASSSQGRSEAFF.

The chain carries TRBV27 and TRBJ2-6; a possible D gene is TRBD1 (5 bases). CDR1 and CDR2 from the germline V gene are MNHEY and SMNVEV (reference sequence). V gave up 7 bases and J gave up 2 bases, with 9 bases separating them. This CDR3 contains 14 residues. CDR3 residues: CASTPRAGANVLTF. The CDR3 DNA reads TGTGCCAGCACCCCCAGGGCTGGGGCCAACGTCCTGACTTTC.